Below, 5 T cell receptor beta chains from the same sample are listed, as sequenced in a study of T-cell reconstitution after alpha-beta-depleted transplantation in children. Unique molecular identifiers were incorporated into the prepared TCRbeta library. TCRdb re-derived calls from the PCR reads in MiXCR, one entry per CDR3 protein. This sample has some 240,000 distinct CDR3 sequences, with around 13% found just once. Sequenced here: PBMCs from the stem cell graft donor, sampled from the stem cell graft. These receptors originate from a human donor who donated a stem cell graft to a child with acute lymphoblastic leukemia.

This clonotype was seen ten or more times. V is TRBV4-2 and J is TRBJ2-7, with 7 bases identical to TRBD1. CDR1 and CDR2 (germline): LGHNA, YNFKEQ. V was clipped by 4 bases and J by 0 bases; unmatched bases: 6. The CDR3 is made up of 15 amino acids. CDR3 bases: TGTGCCAGCAGCCTGGCCGGGACAGCCTCCTACGAGCAGTACTTC. Protein: CASSLAGTASYEQYF.

This clonotype was counted ten times or more. The genes are TRBV12-3 or TRBV12-4 and TRBJ1-1; the D gene is possibly TRBD1 (6 bases). Trimming shortened V by 5 bases and J by 0 bases, and 13 bases separated the two germline ends. The CDR3 runs to 15 residues. The CDR3 coding sequence is TGTGCCAGCAGTCCTCCGGGACACCTGAACACTGAAGCTTTCTTT. The encoded protein is CASSPPGHLNTEAFF.

This clonotype was observed at least ten times. The genes are TRBV29-1 and TRBJ2-7; 10 nucleotides agree with TRBD2. The V segment lost 1 base and the J segment 6 bases; nucleotides outside the gene matches: 3. The V gene's germline CDR1 is SQVTM and CDR2 ANQGSEA. The length of the CDR3 is 13 residues. The chain's CDR3 is CSVEGLAGSEQYF. Written as DNA, the CDR3 is TGCAGCGTTGAAGGACTAGCGGGTTCCGAGCAGTACTTC.

Many counts were recorded for this clonotype. This CDR3 reads CSVVLGQGSTDTQYF. The CDR3 bases are TGCAGCGTTGTTTTGGGACAGGGTTCAACAGATACGCAGTATTTT. The V and J genes are TRBV29-1 and TRBJ2-3; the match to TRBD1 covers 9 bases. The junction had 8 bases not matched to a gene; V was cut back by 4 bases and J by 3 bases. The CDR3 is made up of 15 amino acids. CDR1 and CDR2 (germline): SQVTM, ANQGSEA.

The chain is built from TRBV6-5 and TRBJ2-3; possibly TRBD2 for D (5 bases). The CDR3 loop spans 16 amino acids. Germline values: CDR1 MNHEY, CDR2 SVGAGI. V lost 3 bases and J lost 10, with 23 bases in between. CDR3 sequence (DNA): TGTGCCAGCAGTTATAGGGCGGGTCCGGACCATTTCTCGCAGTATTTT. It encodes CASSYRAGPDHFSQYF.